This TCR beta chain was identified in a study of molecular identifiers for immune sequencing clone quantification. About the study: With replicates, the RNA of around 20,000 or 100,000 naive CD8 cells was split five ways and four were sequenced.

Comment on this clonotype: Its antigen remains unknown.

Germline CDR1 SNHLY, CDR2 FYNNEI. V lost 3 bases and J 9 bases, leaving 9 bases between the germline ends. CDR3 length: 13 amino acids. Whole-study findings and limits: Whereas naive cells kept under 1% of molecules in clones above 20 RNA copies, such clones held over 99% in effectors. Highly expanded clones may be undercounted when identical TCR molecules share barcodes. In a background of 950,000 to 1,000,000 naive cells, spiked Jurkat TCR RNA from one cell was reportedly detectable.

TCRdb processed the PCR reads anew with MiXCR; each CDR3 protein has one entry. The data show about 500,000 distinct CDR3 sequences, with around 23% seen just once and 0.7% to 0.9% held by the top ten. V gene TRBV2 combines with J gene TRBJ1-6; D call uncertain. The sequenced sample consisted of naive CD8+ T cells from blood, with Jurkat cell RNA spiked in. Regarding subset: FACS-sorted CD8+CD4-CCR7+CD45RA+ naive T cells. The TCR was taken from a human donor in good health. Some libraries in this study had Jurkat cell RNA spiked in. The CDR3 is CASSDGNGSPLHF. The CDR3 DNA sequence: TGTGCCAGCAGTGACGGAAATGGTTCACCCCTCCACTTT.